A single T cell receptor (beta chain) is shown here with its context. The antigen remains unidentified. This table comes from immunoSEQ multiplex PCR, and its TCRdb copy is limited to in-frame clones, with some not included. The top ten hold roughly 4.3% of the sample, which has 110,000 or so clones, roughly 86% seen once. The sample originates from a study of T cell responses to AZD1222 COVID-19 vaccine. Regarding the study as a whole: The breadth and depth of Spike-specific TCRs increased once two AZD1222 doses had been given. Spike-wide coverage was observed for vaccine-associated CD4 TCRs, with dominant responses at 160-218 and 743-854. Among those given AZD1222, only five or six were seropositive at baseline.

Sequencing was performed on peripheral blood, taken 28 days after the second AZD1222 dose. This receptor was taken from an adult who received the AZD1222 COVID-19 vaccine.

The CDR3: CATSRDLGGVETQYF. CDR3 in DNA: TGTGCCACCAGCAGAGATCTTGGAGGGGTAGAGACCCAGTACTTC. The chain employs TRBV15 and TRBJ2-5; TRBD2 is a possible D gene (6 bases). The CDR3 runs to 15 residues. Germline CDR1 LNHNV, CDR2 YYDKDF (reference sequence). Trimming took 0 bases from V and 4 from J, leaving 12 bases between them.